The text below deals with one T cell receptor (beta chain). The junction shows a germline mismatch at one end, possibly a read error. These data originate in a study of tumor-infiltrating lymphocytes in primary liver carcinoma. The V gene's germline CDR1 is SGHAT and CDR2 FQNNGV. The CDR3 contains 13 residues. Starting material of 500 ng total RNA yielded TCR beta cDNA via a constant-region primer. Investigators got TCR beta libraries out of three nested multiplex PCR rounds, done with slightly modified ARM-PCR. Investigators reported that the first two PCR rounds, at 9 to 11 cycles each, used TRBV1-TRBV30 forward primers with a C-beta reverse primer. TCRdb fed the multiplex PCR reads into MiXCR, producing one record per CDR3 protein. The sample yields roughly 330,000 distinct CDR3 sequences, 65% seen once. The source of the blood RNA was unsorted whole blood, and germline DNA was extracted as well. The patients lived with chronic HBV infection and had not yet received any treatment.

Material: peripheral blood. This sequence originates from a man aged 40-49 years with primary liver carcinoma and hepatitis B virus infection. This chain uses TRBV11-2 with TRBJ1-1; the D is unclear. CDR3 loop: CARSLGVGTGAFF. CDR3 nucleotides: TGTGCCAGAAGCTTAGGAGTGGGCACTGGAGCTTTCTTT.